Detailed here is one T cell receptor beta chain. The source of the sample is a study of T cell responses to AZD1222 COVID-19 vaccine. The overall study: Some second doses came at about 4 weeks and others at about 12 weeks; these were pooled.

Method: immunoSEQ multiplex PCR; TCRdb's copy keeps in-frame clones and lacks some. The data contain around 100,000 clones, 91% of them singletons. This specimen consisted of peripheral blood, obtained on day 0 of AZD1222 vaccination. The receptor was isolated from an adult in good health.

CDR3 sequence reads: CASSWASDPTDTQYF. As DNA, the CDR3 is TGTGCCAGCAGTTGGGCTAGCGATCCCACAGATACGCAGTATTTT. This chain links TRBV2 with TRBJ2-3; TRBD2 might be the D (6 bases). CDR3 length: 15 amino acids. Between the trimmed V and J ends, which lost 5 bases and 2 bases, there was a span of 14 bases. Germline lookup yields CDR1 SNHLY and CDR2 FYNNEI.